The text below deals with one T cell receptor (beta chain). The entry originates in a study of blood T cell repertoires in COVID-19. Study-wide context: Collection of acute and convalescent COVID-19 samples took place in the United States, Italy and Spain. PBMCs, B-cell-depleted T cells, or T cells provided the cDNA or gDNA that made up the material.

The data were produced by immunoSEQ multiplex PCR, yet TCRdb's version contains in-frame clones alone and is incomplete. The table has 20,000 to 25,000 clones, around nine tenths seen once. This CDR3 is built from 17 residues. V lost 6 bases and J lost 3, with 21 bases in between. CDR1 SNHLY and CDR2 FYNNEI come from the germline V gene. Sample: peripheral blood. The receptor comes from a woman between 65 and 79 years old with active COVID-19. The rearrangement links TRBV2 to TRBJ1-5; tentatively, D is TRBD1 (5 bases). The DNA of the CDR3 is TGTGCCAGCAGAAGGGGCCGTGTGATGGGGTCCAATCAGCCCCAGCATTTT. Residues: CASRRGRVMGSNQPQHF.